The 18 T cell receptor beta chains listed next were all sequenced from one sample in a study of glioma-infiltrating T cells after dendritic cell vaccination. TCRdb's table, derived via immunoSEQ multiplex PCR, lists solely in-frame clones and lacks some. The table has roughly 20,000 clones, 79% seen once. Here the sequenced sample was blood, taken before dendritic cell vaccination. Source of these receptors: a human donor with glioblastoma.

The chain is built from TRBV5-1 and TRBJ2-7, with 11 bases fitting TRBD2. The CDR3 runs to 15 residues. Germline assignment: CDR1 SGHRS and CDR2 YFSETQ. With 1 base clipped from V and 4 bases from J, the junction kept 4 bases outside the gene matches. DNA of the CDR3: TGCGCCAGCAGCTTGACTAGCGGGAGCACGTACGAGCAGTACTTC. Translating gives CASSLTSGSTYEQYF.

The chain combines TRBV29-1 with TRBJ2-1; 13 bases match TRBD2. CDR1 and CDR2 (germline): SQVTM, ANQGSEA. J was trimmed by 1 base and V by 3 bases; bases with no gene match: 15. This CDR3 has 20 amino acids. The CDR3 is CSVDIIRRTSGSGSYNEQFF. In DNA form, the CDR3 reads TGCAGCGTTGACATAATTCGCAGGACTAGCGGGAGTGGGTCCTACAATGAGCAGTTCTTC.

The chain employs TRBV10-3 and TRBJ1-4; 7 bases match TRBD1. This CDR3 region has 15 residues. The germline CDR1 and CDR2 sequences are ENHRY and SYGVKD. With V trimmed by 2 bases and J by 2 bases, 2 bases remained unmatched. Written as DNA, the CDR3 is TGTGCCATCAGTGAGGTACAGGGGACTAATGAAAAACTGTTTTTT. Translated, it gives CAISEVQGTNEKLFF.

This chain links TRBV20-1 with TRBJ2-7; no reliable D call. Trimming took 4 bases from V and 7 from J, leaving 11 bases between them. The germline V gene encodes CDR1 DFQATT and CDR2 SNEGSKA (reference sequence). The CDR3 runs to 11 residues. Here the CDR3 reads CSATTNGEQYF. The CDR3 nucleotides are TGCAGTGCTACCACCAACGGTGAGCAGTACTTC.

This chain joins TRBV10-3 and TRBJ2-3; TRBD1 agrees at 7 bases. V dropped 6 bases and J dropped 4; count of bases not matched to a gene: 13. CDR1 is ENHRY, CDR2 SYGVKD, per germline. There are 16 residues in the CDR3. CDR3 nucleotide sequence: TGTGCCATCAGCCAACCGGGACAGCGTCCTGCAGATACGCAGTATTTT. Encoded protein: CAISQPGQRPADTQYF.

This chain links TRBV5-5 with TRBJ2-1, with 12 nucleotides matching TRBD1. CDR1 and CDR2 from the germline V gene are SGHKS and YYEKEE (reference sequence). V was clipped by 3 bases and J by 2 bases; unmatched bases: 12. This CDR3 spans 19 amino acids. The CDR3 here is CASSSGTGGASGAYNEQFF. CDR3 in DNA: TGTGCCAGCAGCTCCGGGACAGGGGGCGCAAGCGGGGCCTACAATGAGCAGTTCTTC.

The J gene is TRBJ1-2, the V gene TRBV19, with 9 nucleotides matching TRBD1. This CDR3 has 16 amino acids. The V gene end was trimmed by 5 bases and the J gene end by 8 bases; junction bases not matched to a gene: 15. Germline V lookup: CDR1 LNHDA, CDR2 SQIVND (reference sequence). The CDR3 spells CASSVSGTGNLGGYTF. The CDR3 nucleotides read TGTGCCAGTAGTGTGTCCGGGACAGGGAACCTTGGCGGCTACACCTTC.

This clone was observed a handful of times. The chain has TRBV27 and TRBJ2-3, with 8 bases aligning to TRBD2. Trimming at V came to 5 bases and at J to 2 bases, leaving 6 bases not matched to a gene. The CDR3 consists of 15 residues. Looked up from germline, CDR1 is MNHEY and CDR2 is SMNVEV (reference sequence). CDR3 sequence: CASSIAGRDTDTQYF. The CDR3 region has the DNA TGTGCCAGCAGTATAGCGGGGAGGGACACAGATACGCAGTATTTT.

This clone is a singleton in its sample. The chain employs TRBV7-2 and TRBJ1-4; 7 positions match TRBD1. CDR3 length equals 14 residues. Germline assignment: CDR1 SGHTA and CDR2 FQGNSA. Trimming removed 1 base from V and 8 bases from J; junction bases left unmatched: 4. The CDR3 DNA is TGTGCCAGCAGCTTAGGGCAGGGGGTCGAAAAACTGTTTTTT. Translating it yields CASSLGQGVEKLFF.

The chain has TRBV7-2 and TRBJ2-2, with 7 bases lining up with TRBD1. V shed 1 base and J 5 bases; nucleotides not matched to a gene: 4. The germline V gene has CDR1 SGHTA and CDR2 FQGNSA. The CDR3 is 15 residues long. In nucleotides, the CDR3 is TGTGCCAGCAGCTTAGGAGACAGGGAGACCGGGGAGCTGTTTTTT. It translates to CASSLGDRETGELFF. Filled out from reference TRBV7-2 and TRBJ2-2, the complete variable domain reads GAGVSQSPSNKVTEKGKDVELRCDPISGHTALYWYRQSLGQGLEFLIYFQGNSAPDKSGLPSDRFSAERTGGSVSTLTIQRTQQEDSAVYLCASSLGDRETGELFFGEGSRLTVL.

The DNA for the CDR3 is TGTGCCAGCCGCGCGGGGGGAGGCACAGATACGCAGTATTTT. Encoded protein: CASRAGGGTDTQYF. The chain recombines TRBV7-2 with TRBJ2-3; 8 bases are a match to TRBD2. The CDR3 is made up of 14 amino acids. From germline, CDR1 is SGHTA and CDR2 FQGNSA. The junction had 5 bases not matched to a gene; V was cut back by 8 bases and J by 1 base.

The chain links TRBV11-2 to TRBJ2-7, with 7 bases identical to TRBD2. Germline lookup yields CDR1 SGHAT and CDR2 FQNNGV. CDR3 size: 14 residues. J lost 3 bases, V lost 1 base, and 3 bases had no gene match. The CDR3 region is CASSLAGGSYEQYF. CDR3 bases: TGTGCCAGCAGCTTAGCGGGCGGGAGCTACGAGCAGTACTTC.

The chain uses TRBV4-3 and TRBJ2-1, with 12 bases fitting TRBD2. The junction had 6 bases not matched to a gene; V was cut back by 0 bases and J by 6 bases. This CDR3 region has 17 residues. The germline CDR1 and CDR2 sequences are LGHNA and YSLEER. In DNA, the CDR3 is TGCGCCAGCAGCCAAGATCGCCTAGCGGGAGGGCTCAATGAGCAGTTCTTC. It is translated as CASSQDRLAGGLNEQFF.

The chain combines TRBV4-3 with TRBJ2-1; 10 bases match TRBD2. Germline lookup yields CDR1 LGHNA and CDR2 YSLEER. The CDR3 spans 20 residues. With V trimmed by 3 bases and J by 0 bases, 14 bases remained unmatched. The CDR3 is CASSQEGLARSYSSYNEQFF. CDR3 DNA sequence: TGCGCCAGCAGCCAGGAGGGACTAGCGCGAAGTTACAGCTCCTACAATGAGCAGTTCTTC.

This chain links TRBV19 with TRBJ2-7, with TRBD1 matching over 9 bases. This CDR3 has 15 residues. J lost 2 bases, V lost 5 bases, and 7 bases had no gene match. From germline, CDR1 is LNHDA and CDR2 SQIVND (reference sequence). The chain's CDR3 is CASSAGTGNTYEQYF. The CDR3 nucleotides read TGTGCCAGTAGTGCCGGGACAGGGAATACCTACGAGCAGTACTTC.

The rearrangement uses TRBV19 and TRBJ2-3, with 9 nucleotides matching TRBD1. The ends lost 6 bases at V and 1 base at J; junction bases unmatched: 8. Germline CDR1 LNHDA, CDR2 SQIVND (reference sequence). The CDR3 sequence is 16 residues long. The CDR3 nucleotides are TGTGCCAGTAGCCAGGGACAGGGTTGGGGCACAGATACGCAGTATTTT. Translating gives CASSQGQGWGTDTQYF.

V gene TRBV30 combines with J gene TRBJ1-5; TRBD1 matches at 10 bases. The CDR3 is 14 amino acids. Germline values: CDR1 GTSNPN, CDR2 SVGIG (reference sequence). V gave up 4 bases and J gave up 6 bases; unmatched junction bases: 6. The CDR3 sequence: CAWTPGQGLQPQHF. The CDR3 nucleotides read TGTGCCTGGACCCCGGGACAGGGGCTTCAGCCCCAGCATTTT.

This clone was detected a few times. The rearrangement uses TRBV9 and TRBJ1-5; TRBD1 might be the D (6 bases). The CDR3 is 14 amino acids. Per germline, CDR1 SGDLS and CDR2 YYNGEE. With 4 bases removed from V and 8 bases from J, the gap between germline ends came to 16 bases. The CDR3 is CASSPDSFPEPQHF. DNA for the CDR3: TGTGCCAGCAGCCCGGACAGTTTTCCGGAGCCCCAGCATTTT.